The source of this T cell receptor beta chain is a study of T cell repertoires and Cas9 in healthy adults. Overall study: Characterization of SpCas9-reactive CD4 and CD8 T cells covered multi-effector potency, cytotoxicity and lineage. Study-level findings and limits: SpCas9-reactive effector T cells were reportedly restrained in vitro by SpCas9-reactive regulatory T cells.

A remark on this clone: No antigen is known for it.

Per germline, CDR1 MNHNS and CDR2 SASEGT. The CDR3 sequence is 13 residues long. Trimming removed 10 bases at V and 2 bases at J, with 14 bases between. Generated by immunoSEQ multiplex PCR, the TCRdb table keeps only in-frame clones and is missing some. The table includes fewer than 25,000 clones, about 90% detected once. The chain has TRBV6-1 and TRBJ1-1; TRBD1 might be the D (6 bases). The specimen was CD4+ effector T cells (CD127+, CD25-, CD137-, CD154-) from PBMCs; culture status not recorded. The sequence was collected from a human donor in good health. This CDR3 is CATLQGSNTEAFF. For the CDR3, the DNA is TGTGCCACCCTACAGGGTTCCAACACTGAAGCTTTCTTT.